A selection of T cell receptor beta chains follows, all from one sample in a study of cytomegalovirus exposure and HLA in healthy donors. Measured with immunoSEQ multiplex PCR; TCRdb has only the in-frame clones, and not every one. Of around 160,000 clones listed, just over 70% are singletons. The material sequenced was PBMCs. These receptors all stem from a man aged 18 to 29 in good health and CMV-seropositive. Both conserved end residues are part of each CDR3. Each record gives: V gene, clone size, D gene, J gene, CDR3 protein, CDR3 DNA. D genes are given only for firm matches. Size is stated for part of the rows, as once, few or many counts, or as a class when the clone is expanded.

>TRBV12-5|.|TRBD1|TRBJ1-3
CASGPKGAQGNTIYF
TGTGCTAGTGGGCCGAAGGGGGCGCAAGGAAACACCATATATTTT
>TRBV30|.|.|TRBJ1-2
CAWSPTGGDGYTF
TGTGCCTGGAGTCCGACAGGTGGTGATGGCTACACCTTC
>TRBV7-8|.|.|TRBJ2-1
CASSLDPSAQQFF
TGTGCCAGCAGCTTAGACCCTAGCGCACAGCAGTTCTTC
>TRBV5-1|once|TRBD2|TRBJ2-3
CASSPGGSTDTQYF
TGCGCCAGCAGCCCGGGGGGGAGCACAGATACGCAGTATTTT
>TRBV13|.|.|TRBJ1-1
CASSRTLGGMNTEAFF
TGTGCCAGCAGCCGAACTCTGGGGGGGATGAACACTGAAGCTTTCTTT
>TRBV11-3|few|.|TRBJ2-5
CASSLVVPYQETQYF
TGTGCCAGCAGCTTAGTAGTTCCGTACCAAGAGACCCAGTACTTC
>TRBV6-5|.|.|TRBJ2-2
CASSLQGNTGELFF
TGTGCCAGCAGTTTGCAGGGGAACACCGGGGAGCTGTTTTTT
>TRBV27|.|.|TRBJ2-5
CASGWGEETQYF
TGTGCCAGCGGGTGGGGGGAAGAGACCCAGTACTTC
>TRBV2|.|.|TRBJ1-5
CASSEGGDINQPQHF
TGTGCCAGCAGTGAAGGGGGGGATATTAATCAGCCCCAGCATTTT
>TRBV11-3|.|.|TRBJ2-3
CASSLFGTTTDTQYF
TGTGCCAGCAGCTTATTCGGGACAACCACAGATACGCAGTATTTT
>TRBV5-1|.|TRBD2|TRBJ2-2
CASSLEGLAGVTGELFF
TGCGCCAGCAGCTTGGAGGGACTAGCGGGAGTGACCGGGGAGCTGTTTTTT
>TRBV28|.|TRBD1|TRBJ1-2
CASIHPDRNYGYTF
TGTGCCAGCATTCACCCGGACAGGAACTATGGCTACACCTTC
>TRBV11-1|few|.|TRBJ2-3
CASSLIAGTDTQYF
TGTGCCAGCAGCTTGATAGCCGGTACAGATACGCAGTATTTT
>TRBV18|.|.|TRBJ1-1
CASSPPGHLWPTEAFF
TGTGCCAGCTCACCACCGGGCCACCTCTGGCCCACTGAAGCTTTCTTT
>TRBV13|.|.|TRBJ2-2
CASSSVGHAGELFF
TGTGCCAGCAGCTCTGTAGGACATGCCGGGGAGCTGTTTTTT
>TRBV5-1|few|TRBD1|TRBJ1-6
CASSPEGQSNSPLHF
TGCGCCAGCAGCCCTGAGGGACAGTCGAATTCACCCCTCCACTTT
>TRBV4-2|.|.|TRBJ2-3
CASSQGPRGAGTDTQYF
TGTGCCAGCAGCCAAGGCCCCCGGGGTGCGGGGACAGATACGCAGTATTTT
>TRBV6-5|once|.|TRBJ1-5
CASSYRENQPQHF
TGTGCCAGCAGTTACAGGGAGAATCAGCCCCAGCATTTT
>TRBV5-6|few|TRBD1|TRBJ1-5
CASSLWIDRDQPQHF
TGTGCCAGCAGCTTGTGGATAGACAGGGATCAGCCCCAGCATTTT
>TRBV30|.|.|TRBJ2-1
CAWSVAGVGQFF
TGTGCCTGGAGTGTGGCGGGTGTCGGGCAGTTCTTC
>TRBV28|few|TRBD1|TRBJ1-3
CASSTRGPGNTIYF
TGTGCCAGCAGTACCAGGGGGCCTGGAAACACCATATATTTT
>TRBV5-1|few|TRBD1|TRBJ1-4
CASSGRTGPNEKLFF
TGCGCCAGCAGCGGCCGGACAGGCCCTAATGAAAAACTGTTTTTT
>TRBV29-1|.|.|TRBJ2-3
CSVVQGADTQYF
TGCAGCGTTGTACAAGGGGCAGATACGCAGTATTTT
>TRBV16|.|TRBD1|TRBJ1-5
CASSHGARGGNQPQHF
TGTGCCAGCAGCCATGGGGCCAGGGGGGGCAATCAGCCCCAGCATTTT
>TRBV6-4|.|.|TRBJ2-5
CASSREREETQYF
TGTGCCAGCAGTCGTGAGAGGGAAGAGACCCAGTACTTC
>TRBV12-2|once|.|TRBJ2-2
CASRFPRGGAAGELFF
TGTGCAAGTCGCTTCCCTCGGGGCGGGGCGGCCGGGGAGCTGTTTTTT
>TRBV27|.|TRBD2|TRBJ2-2
CASNPLAGVAGELFF
TGTGCCAGCAACCCACTAGCGGGAGTTGCCGGGGAGCTGTTTTTT
>TRBV4-2|.|.|TRBJ1-5
CASSQGEGGQPQHF
TGTGCCAGCAGCCAGGGCGAGGGTGGCCAGCCCCAGCATTTT
>TRBV2|.|TRBD1|TRBJ1-1
CASRGTGTGRTEAFF
TGTGCCAGCAGGGGGACCGGGACAGGGAGAACTGAAGCTTTCTTT
>TRBV7-8|.|TRBD1|TRBJ1-5
CASSLTGRRGSNQPQHF
TGTGCCAGCAGCTTGACAGGGCGACGGGGGAGCAATCAGCCCCAGCATTTT
>TRBV6-1|.|TRBD2|TRBJ2-3
CASSSGDTDTQYF
TGTGCCAGCAGTAGCGGGGACACAGATACGCAGTATTTT
>TRBV7-8|.|TRBD1|TRBJ1-6
CASSLDAGGIDSPLHF
TGTGCCAGCAGCTTAGATGCAGGGGGAATAGATTCACCCCTCCACTTT
>TRBV19|few|TRBD1|TRBJ1-5
CAISDRATRSQHF
TGTGCCATTTCGGACAGGGCGACGAGGTCCCAGCATTTT
>TRBV2|few|.|TRBJ1-2
CASSVGQPVNYGYTF
TGTGCCAGCAGCGTAGGACAGCCCGTTAACTATGGCTACACCTTC
>TRBV5-6|.|.|TRBJ2-3
CASSLTDYPITDTQYF
TGTGCCAGCAGCCTAACGGACTATCCGATCACAGATACGCAGTATTTT
>TRBV6-1|.|.|TRBJ2-1
CASSEVASSFLYEQFF
TGTGCCAGCAGTGAAGTGGCTAGCAGTTTTCTCTATGAGCAGTTCTTC
>TRBV21-1|few|.|TRBJ1-2
CASSPRELYGYTF
TGTGCCAGCAGCCCCCGGGAACTCTATGGCTACACCTTC
>TRBV2|.|TRBD1|TRBJ2-2
CASSRDRENTGELFF
TGTGCCAGCAGCCGGGACAGAGAGAACACCGGGGAGCTGTTTTTT
>TRBV6-5|.|TRBD1|TRBJ1-3
CASSPTGGPGNTIYF
TGTGCCAGCAGTCCGACAGGGGGCCCTGGAAACACCATATATTTT
>TRBV5-6|.|TRBD1|TRBJ1-2
CASSRDRDYGYTF
TGTGCCAGCAGCCGCGACAGGGACTATGGCTACACCTTC
>TRBV5-1|.|TRBD1|TRBJ1-1
CASRDRGGNTEAFF
TGCGCCAGCAGGGACAGGGGGGGGAACACTGAAGCTTTCTTT
>TRBV15|few|TRBD1|TRBJ1-2
CATSTTDRVHQASYGYTF
TGTGCCACCAGCACTACAGACAGGGTGCACCAGGCCTCCTATGGCTACACCTTC
>TRBV27|.|.|TRBJ2-5
CASSPRTPVRGYQETQYF
TGTGCCAGCAGTCCACGGACACCGGTGCGGGGATACCAAGAGACCCAGTACTTC
>TRBV30|.|TRBD1|TRBJ1-4
CAWSVSEGARLDEKLFF
TGTGCCTGGAGTGTAAGCGAGGGGGCGCGTTTGGATGAAAAACTGTTTTTT
>TRBV5-1|.|TRBD1|TRBJ1-1
CASSDGTGGEAFF
TGCGCCAGCAGCGACGGGACAGGGGGAGAAGCTTTCTTT
>TRBV4-1|.|TRBD2|TRBJ2-5
CASSQEAIAGVFGKTQYF
TGCGCCAGCAGCCAAGAAGCTATAGCGGGAGTTTTCGGAAAGACCCAGTACTTC
>TRBV9|few|TRBD2|TRBJ2-1
CASSVAASGIEEQFF
TGTGCCAGCAGCGTAGCTGCTAGCGGGATTGAGGAGCAGTTCTTC
>TRBV29-1|.|TRBD1|TRBJ1-5
CSVASGTGSSNQPQHF
TGCAGCGTGGCAAGCGGGACAGGATCGAGCAATCAGCCCCAGCATTTT
>TRBV15|few|.|TRBJ1-5
CATSRDANLGGDSNQPQHF
TGTGCCACCAGCAGAGATGCCAACCTGGGGGGGGATAGCAATCAGCCCCAGCATTTT
>TRBV29-1|.|TRBD1|TRBJ2-3
CSGSTGTGGTTQYF
TGCAGCGGCTCAACCGGGACAGGGGGCACGACGCAGTATTTT
>TRBV6-4|.|TRBD1|TRBJ1-5
CASSDSRQGGGQPQHF
TGTGCCAGCAGTGACTCGAGGCAGGGGGGAGGTCAGCCCCAGCATTTT
>TRBV5-1|.|.|TRBJ1-1
CASSLDRTNTEAFF
TGCGCCAGCAGCTTGGACAGGACGAACACTGAAGCTTTCTTT
>TRBV19|.|TRBD1|TRBJ2-1
CASSPHRSGTGGNEQFF
TGTGCCAGTAGCCCACATCGTTCCGGGACAGGGGGCAATGAGCAGTTCTTC
>TRBV30|.|TRBD1|TRBJ1-2
CAWSVGPIQGTNYGYTF
TGTGCCTGGAGTGTAGGGCCAATACAGGGGACTAACTATGGCTACACCTTC
>TRBV6-5|.|.|TRBJ1-2
CASSYSVTGLKYGYTF
TGTGCCAGCAGTTACTCGGTAACAGGGTTAAAGTATGGCTACACCTTC